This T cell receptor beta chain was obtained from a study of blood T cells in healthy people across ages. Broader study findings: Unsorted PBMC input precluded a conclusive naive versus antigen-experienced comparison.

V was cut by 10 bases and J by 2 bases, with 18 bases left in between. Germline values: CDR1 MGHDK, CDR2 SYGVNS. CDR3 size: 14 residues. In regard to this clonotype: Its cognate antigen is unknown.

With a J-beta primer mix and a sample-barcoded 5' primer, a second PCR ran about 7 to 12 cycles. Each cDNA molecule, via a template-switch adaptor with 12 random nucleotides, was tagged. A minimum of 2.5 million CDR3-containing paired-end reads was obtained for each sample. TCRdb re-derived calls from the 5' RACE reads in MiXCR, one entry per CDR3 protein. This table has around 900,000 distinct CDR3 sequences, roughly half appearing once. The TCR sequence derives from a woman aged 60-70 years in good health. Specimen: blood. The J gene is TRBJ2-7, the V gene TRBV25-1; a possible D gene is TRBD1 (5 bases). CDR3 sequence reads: CATFREDGAYEQYF. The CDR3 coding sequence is TGTGCCACCTTCAGGGAAGATGGGGCCTACGAGCAGTACTTC.